This T cell receptor (beta chain) is drawn from a study of breast tumors, draining lymph nodes, adjacent tissues. The CDR3 contains 15 residues. The trim removed 10 bases at V and 1 base at J, leaving 13 bases unmatched. A single record per CDR3 protein comes from TCRdb applying MiXCR to the multiplex PCR reads. Of around 190,000 distinct CDR3 sequences detected, approximately 33% appear once; the ten largest clones hold about 3.9%. This clonotype came up many times. Breast cancer patients provided tissue from their axillary draining lymph nodes. The TCR was taken from a female donor with breast cancer. Some clones in this sample may be carry-over from other donors' samples. Sequencing was performed on axillary lymph node tissue. The V call is TRBV12-3 or TRBV12-4, the J call TRBJ2-7, with 7 bases matching TRBD1. In DNA form, the CDR3 reads TGTGCCACCGAGGGCTTCGGGACAGCTTCCTACGAGCAGTACTTC. Translation gives CATEGFGTASYEQYF.